This passage covers 4 T cell receptor beta chains from one sample sequenced in a study of response to subunit inactivated influenza vaccine (dated by TCRdb to about 2018). In the paper's terms, the time point label means: around 42 days after influenza vaccine administration. Libraries were prepared through RT-PCR. TCRdb shows the sequencer as Illumina HiSeq 2500. Using fastp at Q25 and MiXCR, TCRdb reprocessed the public reads and kept productive beta chains. Rows with one shared CDR3 protein collapse into an entry with the most common genes and DNA. This sample gives over 150,000 distinct CDR3 sequences in total; roughly a tenth of them show up just once. The ten biggest clones cover around 12% of the sample. Here the sequenced sample was non-naive T cells sorted from PBMCs, taken roughly 46 days after vaccination. Read against the paper, the sample's cell subset or site label means: memory T cell fraction. The receptors stem from a man aged 45-65 years who received an inactivated influenza vaccine. Donor details come from another sample of the same person, matched by shared clones.

The V call is TRBV28, the J call TRBJ2-1; the match to TRBD2 covers 11 bases. The CDR3 extends over 14 amino acids. Germline CDR1 MDHEN, CDR2 SYDVKM. After removal of 8 bases from V and 9 bases from J, the junction contained 9 bases not matched to a gene. CDR3 DNA sequence: TGTGCCAGCTGGACTAGCGGGTTTACGGGTGAGCAGTTCTTC. Amino acid sequence: CASWTSGFTGEQFF.

The CDR3, as DNA: TGTGCCAGTAGCCGAGACAGGGGAATTTGGCAGCCCCAGCATTTT. It translates to CASSRDRGIWQPQHF. This rearrangement joins TRBV19 to TRBJ1-5; 8 positions agree with TRBD1. The CDR3 is 15 amino acids. Germline values: CDR1 LNHDA, CDR2 SQIVND (reference sequence). Trimming removed 6 bases from V and 7 bases from J; junction bases left unmatched: 11.

The chain employs TRBV11-2 and TRBJ2-7, with 15 nucleotides matching TRBD2. Trimming cost V 4 bases and J 6 bases; bases outside gene matches: 13. Germline V gives CDR1 SGHAT, CDR2 FQNNGV. The CDR3 has 18 residues. The CDR3 protein is CASSSGLAGGVPTAEQYF. The CDR3 region has the DNA TGTGCCAGCAGCTCGGGACTAGCGGGAGGTGTTCCCACGGCCGAGCAGTACTTC.

The sample holds a few counts of this clonotype. The V call is TRBV10-3, the J call TRBJ2-6; the D gene is possibly TRBD2 (5 bases). In germline, CDR1 is ENHRY, CDR2 SYGVKD. The V end was cut by 6 bases, the J end by 4 bases, with 7 bases between. The CDR3 has 13 amino acids. CDR3: CAIRDSGANVLTF. The CDR3 bases are TGTGCCATCAGGGACTCGGGGGCCAACGTCCTGACTTTC.